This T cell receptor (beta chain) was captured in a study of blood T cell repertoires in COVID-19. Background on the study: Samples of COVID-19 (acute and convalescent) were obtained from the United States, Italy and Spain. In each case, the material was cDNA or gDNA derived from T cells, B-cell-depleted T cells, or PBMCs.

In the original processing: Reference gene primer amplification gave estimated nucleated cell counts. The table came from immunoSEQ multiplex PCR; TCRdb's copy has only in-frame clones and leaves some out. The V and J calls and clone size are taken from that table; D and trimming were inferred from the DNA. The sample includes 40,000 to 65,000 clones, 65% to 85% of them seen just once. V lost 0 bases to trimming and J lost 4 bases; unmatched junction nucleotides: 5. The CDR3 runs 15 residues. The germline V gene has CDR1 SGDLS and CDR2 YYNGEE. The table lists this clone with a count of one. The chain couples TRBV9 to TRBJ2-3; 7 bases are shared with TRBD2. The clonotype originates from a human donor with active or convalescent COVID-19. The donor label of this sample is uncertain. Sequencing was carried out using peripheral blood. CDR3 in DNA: TGTGCCAGCAGCGTAGGCGCGGGAGAGGCAGATACGCAGTATTTT. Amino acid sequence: CASSVGAGEADTQYF.